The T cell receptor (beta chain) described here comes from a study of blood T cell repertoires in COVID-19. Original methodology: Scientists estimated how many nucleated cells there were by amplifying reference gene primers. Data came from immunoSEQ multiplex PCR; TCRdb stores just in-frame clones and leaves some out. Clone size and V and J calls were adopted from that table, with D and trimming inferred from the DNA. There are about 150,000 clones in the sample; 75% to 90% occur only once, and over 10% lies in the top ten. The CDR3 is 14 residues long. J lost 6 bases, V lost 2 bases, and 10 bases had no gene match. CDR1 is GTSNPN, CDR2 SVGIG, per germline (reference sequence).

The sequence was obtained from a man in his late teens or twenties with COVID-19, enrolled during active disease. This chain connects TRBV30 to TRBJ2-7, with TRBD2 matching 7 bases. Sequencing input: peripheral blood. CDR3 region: CAWSRWEGPLEQYF. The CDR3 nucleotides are TGTGCCTGGAGTAGGTGGGAGGGCCCCCTCGAGCAGTACTTC.